This TCR beta chain is drawn from a study of shared clonotypes between healthy human individuals. At deep level, the assay was performed. Per the original methods: Without quality scores, immunoSEQ junctional reads could not be filtered like full-length reads. Profiling relied on immunoSEQ multiplex PCR, and the TCRdb table lists in-frame clones only, not all of them. That table furnishes V, J and clone size, whereas the DNA furnished D and trimming. Of millions of clones listed, more than 90% are singletons. CDR1 and CDR2 (germline): SGHRS, YFSETQ. This CDR3 contains 15 residues. With 4 bases clipped from V and 3 bases from J, the junction kept 4 bases outside the gene matches.

Sequencing input: naive CD4+ T cells sorted from blood. Regarding subset: CD45RA+ positively selected. This TCR was recovered from a man aged 18 to 29 in good health. This chain uses TRBV5-1 with TRBJ1-6, with 7 bases matching TRBD1. The CDR3 spells CASSQGQVYNSPLHF. Here the CDR3 DNA reads TGCGCCAGCAGCCAAGGACAGGTCTATAATTCACCCCTCCACTTT.